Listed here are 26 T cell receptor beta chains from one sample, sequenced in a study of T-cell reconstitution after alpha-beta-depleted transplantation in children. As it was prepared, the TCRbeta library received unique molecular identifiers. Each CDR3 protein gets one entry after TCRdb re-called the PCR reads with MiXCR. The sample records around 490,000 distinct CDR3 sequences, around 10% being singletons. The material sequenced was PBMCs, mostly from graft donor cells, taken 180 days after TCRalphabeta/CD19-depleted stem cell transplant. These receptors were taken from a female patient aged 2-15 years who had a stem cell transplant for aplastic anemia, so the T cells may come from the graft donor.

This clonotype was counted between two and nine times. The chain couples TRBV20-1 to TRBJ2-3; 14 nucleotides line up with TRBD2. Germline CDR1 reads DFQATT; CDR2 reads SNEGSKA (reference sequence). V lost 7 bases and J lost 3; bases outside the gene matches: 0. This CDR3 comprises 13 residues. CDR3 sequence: CSGTSGRTDTQYF. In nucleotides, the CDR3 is TGCAGTGGGACTAGCGGGAGGACAGATACGCAGTATTTT.

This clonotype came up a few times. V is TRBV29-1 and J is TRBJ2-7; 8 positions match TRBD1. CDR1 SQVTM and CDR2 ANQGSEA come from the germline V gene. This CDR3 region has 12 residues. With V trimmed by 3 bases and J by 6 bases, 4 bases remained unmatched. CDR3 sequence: CSVEGQETEQYF. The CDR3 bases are TGCAGCGTTGAGGGACAGGAAACCGAGCAGTACTTC.

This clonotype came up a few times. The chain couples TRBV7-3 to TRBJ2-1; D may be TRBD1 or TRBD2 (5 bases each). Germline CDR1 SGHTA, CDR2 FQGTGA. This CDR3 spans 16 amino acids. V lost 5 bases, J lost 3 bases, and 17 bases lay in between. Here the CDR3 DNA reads TGTGCCAGCAGCCCGTCGGGACCCACTATCTACAATGAGCAGTTCTTC. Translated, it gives CASSPSGPTIYNEQFF.

CDR3 nucleotide sequence: TGCAGTGCTAGACCCCTACTGGGGGCTTTGAACACTGAAGCTTTCTTT. This codes for CSARPLLGALNTEAFF. The chain recombines TRBV20-1 with TRBJ1-1, with D maybe TRBD1 (6 bases). V lost 2 bases, J lost 0 bases, and 16 bases lay in between. Germline CDR1 DFQATT, CDR2 SNEGSKA (reference sequence). This CDR3 is 16 amino acids long.

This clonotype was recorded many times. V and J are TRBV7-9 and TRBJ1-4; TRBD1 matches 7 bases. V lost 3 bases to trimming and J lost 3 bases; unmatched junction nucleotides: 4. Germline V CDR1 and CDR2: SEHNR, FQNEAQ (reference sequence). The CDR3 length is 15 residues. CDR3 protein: CASSFSGQPNEKLFF. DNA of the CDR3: TGTGCCAGCAGCTTCTCGGGACAGCCTAATGAAAAACTGTTTTTT.

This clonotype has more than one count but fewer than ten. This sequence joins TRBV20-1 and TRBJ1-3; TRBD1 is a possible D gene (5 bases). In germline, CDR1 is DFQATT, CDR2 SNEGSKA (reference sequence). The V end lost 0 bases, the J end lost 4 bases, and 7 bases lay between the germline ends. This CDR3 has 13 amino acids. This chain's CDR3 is CSARDWDGNTIYF. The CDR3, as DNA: TGCAGTGCTAGAGATTGGGACGGAAACACCATATATTTT.

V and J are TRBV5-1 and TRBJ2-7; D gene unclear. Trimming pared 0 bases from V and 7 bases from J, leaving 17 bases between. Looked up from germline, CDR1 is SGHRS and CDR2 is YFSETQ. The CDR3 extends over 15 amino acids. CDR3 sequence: CASSLGATPLEEQYV. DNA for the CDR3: TGCGCCAGCAGCTTGGGGGCTACCCCTCTAGAGGAGCAGTACGTC.

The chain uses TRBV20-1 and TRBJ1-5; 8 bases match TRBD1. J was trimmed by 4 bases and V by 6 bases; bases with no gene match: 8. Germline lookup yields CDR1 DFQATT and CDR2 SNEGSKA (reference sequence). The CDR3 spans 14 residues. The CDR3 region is CSALSGGGNQPQHF. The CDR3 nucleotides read TGCAGTGCGTTATCAGGGGGCGGGAATCAGCCCCAGCATTTT.

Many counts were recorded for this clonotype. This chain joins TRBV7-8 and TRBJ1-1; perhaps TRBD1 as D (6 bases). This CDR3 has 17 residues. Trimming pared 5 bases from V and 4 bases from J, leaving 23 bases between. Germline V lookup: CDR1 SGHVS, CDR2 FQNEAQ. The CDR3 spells CASSLSGENEPSTEAFF. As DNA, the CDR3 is TGTGCCAGCAGCCTCTCAGGGGAAAACGAACCGAGCACTGAAGCTTTCTTT.

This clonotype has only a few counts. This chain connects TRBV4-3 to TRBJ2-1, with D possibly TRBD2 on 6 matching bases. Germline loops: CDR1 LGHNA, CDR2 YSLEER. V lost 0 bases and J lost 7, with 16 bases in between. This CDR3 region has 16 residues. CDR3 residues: CASSQDQAEGWNEQFF. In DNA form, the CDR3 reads TGCGCCAGCAGCCAAGATCAGGCGGAGGGTTGGAATGAGCAGTTCTTC.

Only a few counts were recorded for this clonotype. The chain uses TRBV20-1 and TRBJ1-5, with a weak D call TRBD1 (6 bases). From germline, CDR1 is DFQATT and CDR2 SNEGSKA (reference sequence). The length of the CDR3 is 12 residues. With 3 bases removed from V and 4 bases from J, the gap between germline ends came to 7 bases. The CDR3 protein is CSASTGNQPQHF. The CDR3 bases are TGCAGTGCTAGTACAGGGAATCAGCCCCAGCATTTT.

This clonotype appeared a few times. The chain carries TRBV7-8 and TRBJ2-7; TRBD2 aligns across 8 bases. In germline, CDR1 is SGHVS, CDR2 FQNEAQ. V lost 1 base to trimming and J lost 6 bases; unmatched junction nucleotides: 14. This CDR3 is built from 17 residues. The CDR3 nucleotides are TGTGCCAGCAGCTTAGAAGAGGGAGCGGGAGAGGAGGGCGAGCAGTACTTC. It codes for CASSLEEGAGEEGEQYF.

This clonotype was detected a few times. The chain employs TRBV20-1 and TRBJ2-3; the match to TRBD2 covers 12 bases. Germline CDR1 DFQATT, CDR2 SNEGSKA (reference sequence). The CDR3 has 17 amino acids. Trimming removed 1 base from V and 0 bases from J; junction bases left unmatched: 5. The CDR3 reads CSARVLGTSGSTDTQYF. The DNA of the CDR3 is TGCAGTGCTAGAGTCCTGGGGACTAGCGGGAGCACAGATACGCAGTATTTT.

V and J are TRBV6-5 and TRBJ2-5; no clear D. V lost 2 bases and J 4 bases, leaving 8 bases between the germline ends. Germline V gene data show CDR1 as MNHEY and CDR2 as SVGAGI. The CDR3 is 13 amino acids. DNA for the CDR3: TGTGCCAGCAGTTACGGAGTACGAGAGACCCAGTACTTC. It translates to CASSYGVRETQYF.

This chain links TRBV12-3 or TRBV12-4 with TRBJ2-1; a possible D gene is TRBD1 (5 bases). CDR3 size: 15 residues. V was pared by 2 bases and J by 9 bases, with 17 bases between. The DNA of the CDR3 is TGTGCCAGCAGTTTAAGGCAGGGTGGATTCGGTGAGCAGTTCTTC. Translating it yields CASSLRQGGFGEQFF.

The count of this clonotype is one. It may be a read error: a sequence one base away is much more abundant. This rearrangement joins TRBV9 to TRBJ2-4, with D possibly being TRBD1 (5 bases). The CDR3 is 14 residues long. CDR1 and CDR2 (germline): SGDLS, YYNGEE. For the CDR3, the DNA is TGTACCAGCAGCCCCCGGACATCAGGATACATTCAGTACTTC. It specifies CTSSPRTSGYIQYF.

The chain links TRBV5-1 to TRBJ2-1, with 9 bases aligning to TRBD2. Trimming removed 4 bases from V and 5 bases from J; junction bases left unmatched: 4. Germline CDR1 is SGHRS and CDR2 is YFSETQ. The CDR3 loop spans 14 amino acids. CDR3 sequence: CASSQGLAHNEQFF. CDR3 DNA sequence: TGCGCCAGCAGCCAGGGACTAGCTCACAATGAGCAGTTCTTC.

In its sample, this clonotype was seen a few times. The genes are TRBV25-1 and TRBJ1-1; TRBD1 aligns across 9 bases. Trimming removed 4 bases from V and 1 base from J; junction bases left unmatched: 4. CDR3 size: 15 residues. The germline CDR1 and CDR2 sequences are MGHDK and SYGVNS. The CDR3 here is CASSVQGAQNTEAFF. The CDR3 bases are TGTGCCAGCAGTGTACAGGGGGCGCAGAACACTGAAGCTTTCTTT.

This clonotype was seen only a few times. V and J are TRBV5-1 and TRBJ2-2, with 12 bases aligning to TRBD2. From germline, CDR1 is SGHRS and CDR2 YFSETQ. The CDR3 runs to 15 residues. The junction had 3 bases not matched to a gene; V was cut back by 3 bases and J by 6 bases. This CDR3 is CASSSGLAGPGELFF. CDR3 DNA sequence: TGCGCCAGCAGCTCTGGACTAGCGGGACCCGGGGAGCTGTTTTTT.

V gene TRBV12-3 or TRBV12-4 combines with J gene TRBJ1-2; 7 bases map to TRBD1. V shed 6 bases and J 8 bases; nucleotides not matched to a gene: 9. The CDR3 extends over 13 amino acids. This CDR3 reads CASSQQGQGGYTF. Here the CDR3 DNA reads TGTGCCAGCAGCCAACAGGGGCAAGGGGGCTACACCTTC.

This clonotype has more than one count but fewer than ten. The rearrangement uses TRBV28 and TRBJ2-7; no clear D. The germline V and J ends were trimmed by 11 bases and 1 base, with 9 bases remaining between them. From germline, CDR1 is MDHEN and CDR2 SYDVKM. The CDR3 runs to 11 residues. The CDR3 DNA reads TGTGCCGTAGGCTCATCCTACGAGCAGTACTTC. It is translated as CAVGSSYEQYF.

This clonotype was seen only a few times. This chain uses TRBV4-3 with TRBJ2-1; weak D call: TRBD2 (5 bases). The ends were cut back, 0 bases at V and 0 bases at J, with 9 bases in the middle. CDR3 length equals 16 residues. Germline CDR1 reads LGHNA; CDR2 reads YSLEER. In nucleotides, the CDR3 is TGCGCCAGCAGCCAAGATGTGGGGAGCTCCTACAATGAGCAGTTCTTC. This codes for CASSQDVGSSYNEQFF.

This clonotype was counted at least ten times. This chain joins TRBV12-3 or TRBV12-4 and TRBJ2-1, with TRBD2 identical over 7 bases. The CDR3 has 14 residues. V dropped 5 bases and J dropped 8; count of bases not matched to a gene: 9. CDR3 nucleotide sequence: TGTGCCAGCAGTCCTAGCGGTGGAATCTATGAGCAGTTCTTC. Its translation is CASSPSGGIYEQFF.

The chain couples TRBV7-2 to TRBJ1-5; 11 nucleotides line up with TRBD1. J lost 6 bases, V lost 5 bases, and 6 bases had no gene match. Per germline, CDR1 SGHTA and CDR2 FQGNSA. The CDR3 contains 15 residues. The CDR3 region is CASSPAGTGGQPQHF. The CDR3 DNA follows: TGTGCCAGCAGCCCGGCGGGGACAGGGGGTCAGCCCCAGCATTTT.

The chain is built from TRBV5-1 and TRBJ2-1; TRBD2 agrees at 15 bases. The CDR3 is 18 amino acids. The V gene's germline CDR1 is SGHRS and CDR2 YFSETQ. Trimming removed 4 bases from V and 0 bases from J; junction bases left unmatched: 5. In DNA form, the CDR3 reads TGCGCCAGCAGCCCCCGGACTAGCGGGAGGGACTCCTACAATGAGCAGTTCTTC. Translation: CASSPRTSGRDSYNEQFF.

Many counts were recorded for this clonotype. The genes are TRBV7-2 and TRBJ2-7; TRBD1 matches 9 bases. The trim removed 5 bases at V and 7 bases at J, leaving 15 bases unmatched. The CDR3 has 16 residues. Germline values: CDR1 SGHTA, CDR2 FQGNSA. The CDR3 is CASSPRTGEPYVEQYV. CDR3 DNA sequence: TGTGCCAGCAGCCCGCGGACAGGGGAACCCTACGTGGAGCAGTACGTC.